These 14 T cell receptor beta chains came from one sample sequenced in a study of blood T cell repertoires in COVID-19. Using immunoSEQ multiplex PCR, the repertoire was profiled, and TCRdb retains in-frame clones only, with some absent. Here the sample spans about 210,000 clones, approximately 85% being singletons. The source material was peripheral blood. The receptors shown here come from a woman older than 75 with acute or convalescent COVID-19.

The rearrangement uses TRBV29-1 and TRBJ1-2; D unclear. Germline assignment: CDR1 SQVTM and CDR2 ANQGSEA. CDR3 size: 10 residues. Trimming took off 4 bases at V and 7 bases at J, with 7 bases between the two ends. Written as DNA, the CDR3 is TGCAGCGTTGGGTTCAGTGGCTACACCTTC. This sequence encodes CSVGFSGYTF. Complete variable domain (other parts from reference TRBV29-1 and TRBJ1-2): SAVISQKPSRDICQRGTSLTIQCQVDSQVTMMFWYRQQPGQSLTLIATANQGSEATYESGFVIDKFPISRPNLTFSTLTVSNMSPEDSSIYLCSVGFSGYTFGSGTRLTVV.

This chain joins TRBV21-1 and TRBJ2-1; the D call TRBD1 from the table was never checked on the DNA. TRBV21-1 is a pseudogene segment. The CDR3 consists of 14 residues. The CDR3 protein is CASSYRTKDNEQFF. CDR3 DNA sequence: TGTGCCAGCAGCTACAGGACCAAGGACAATGAGCAGTTCTTC.

The gene calls are TRBV6-1 and TRBJ2-7, with 12 positions matching TRBD2. Germline V CDR1 and CDR2: MNHNS, SASEGT. V was pared by 7 bases and J by 7 bases, with 11 bases of the junction left unmatched. This CDR3 contains 15 residues. DNA of the CDR3: TGTGCCAGCACCTTTCGACTAGCGGGAGACGGGGAGCAGTACTTC. It translates to CASTFRLAGDGEQYF.

The DNA of the CDR3 is TGTGCCAGCAGTTACCAGCGGGTAGCGGGAGTCGAAGAGCAGTACTTC. It yields the protein CASSYQRVAGVEEQYF. The rearrangement joins TRBV6-5 to TRBJ2-7; 9 nucleotides align to TRBD2. This CDR3 is built from 16 residues. V lost 2 bases, J lost 7 bases, and 12 bases stayed unmatched. Germline V lookup: CDR1 MNHEY, CDR2 SVGAGI.

The genes are TRBV6-2 or TRBV6-3 and TRBJ1-6; TRBD1 is a possible D gene (6 bases). Trimming cost V 6 bases and J 2 bases, with 17 bases left between them. Per germline, CDR1 MNHEY and CDR2 SVGEGT. This CDR3 is 17 amino acids long. The CDR3 DNA sequence: TGTGCCAGCAGCCTGCACAGGGAAGCGGCCTATAATTCACCCCTCCACTTT. Protein product: CASSLHREAAYNSPLHF.

Remarks on this clone: One end of the junction does not line up with germline, which may come from a read error. The V call is TRBV10-3, the J call TRBJ1-1; TRBD1 matches 7 bases. The CDR3 covers 13 residues. Germline V lookup: CDR1 ENHRY, CDR2 SYGVKD. The CDR3 protein is CTIRQGANTEAFF. The CDR3, as DNA: TGTACCATTCGACAGGGAGCGAACACTGAAGCTTTCTTT.

The CDR3 sequence is CASSSQGNRADTQYF. CDR3 coding DNA: TGTGCCAGCAGCTCACAGGGTAATAGGGCAGATACGCAGTATTTT. The chain couples TRBV7-8 to TRBJ2-3, with a tentative D call TRBD1 (6 bases). Germline V gene lookup returns CDR1 SGHVS and CDR2 FQNEAQ. CDR3 size: 15 residues. Trimming pared 4 bases from V and 4 bases from J, leaving 15 bases between. Full variable domain (rest looked up from reference TRBV7-8 and TRBJ2-3): GAGVSQSPRYKVAKRGQDVALRCDPISGHVSLFWYQQALGQGPEFLTYFQNEAQLDKSGLPSDRFFAERPEGSVSTLKIQRTQQEDSAVYLCASSSQGNRADTQYFGPGTRLTVL.

The chain couples TRBV27 to TRBJ1-4; a possible D gene is TRBD1 (5 bases). This CDR3 is built from 16 residues. Trimming cost V 4 bases and J 3 bases, with 15 bases left between them. Germline V gene data show CDR1 as MNHEY and CDR2 as SMNVEV (reference sequence). The CDR3 here is CASSSHGGGPNEKLFF. In nucleotides, the CDR3 is TGTGCCAGCAGTTCCCACGGGGGGGGTCCTAATGAAAAACTGTTTTTT.

The chain joins TRBV24-1 to TRBJ2-2; tentatively, D is TRBD2 (6 bases). The CDR3 length is 18 residues. With 9 bases removed from V and 7 bases from J, the gap between germline ends came to 29 bases. Germline loops: CDR1 KGHDR, CDR2 SFDVKD. CDR3 DNA sequence: TGTGCCACCTCGGACCCTCCCGGGAAGACTAGAGGGGTCGGGGAGCTGTTTTTT. Translating it yields CATSDPPGKTRGVGELFF.

The V gene is TRBV6-5, the J gene TRBJ2-3, with 9 bases lining up with TRBD1. Germline trimming cut 6 bases from V and 4 bases from J; bases unmatched to any gene: 8. This CDR3 is built from 15 residues. In germline, CDR1 is MNHEY, CDR2 SVGAGI. This chain's CDR3 is CASRDHRGRPDTQYF. In DNA form, the CDR3 reads TGTGCCAGCAGGGACCACAGGGGGCGTCCAGATACGCAGTATTTT.

The gene calls are TRBV3-1 (or the pseudogene TRBV3-2) and TRBJ1-2, with no clear D. There are 15 residues in the CDR3. V was clipped by 0 bases and J by 4 bases, with 12 bases between them. Germline CDR1 LGHDT, CDR2 YNNKEL (reference sequence). CDR3 bases: TGTGCCAGCAGCCAAGACGGCTCCGGACTCTATGGCTACACCTTC. This translates into CASSQDGSGLYGYTF.

J is TRBJ2-3 and V is TRBV3-1 (or the pseudogene TRBV3-2); weak D call: TRBD2 (5 bases). Between the trimmed V and J ends, which lost 5 bases and 3 bases, there was a span of 9 bases. Germline V CDR1 and CDR2: LGHDT, YNNKEL (reference sequence). There are 13 residues in the CDR3. CDR3 sequence (DNA): TGTGCCAGCAGCACGAGCGGTACAGATACGCAGTATTTT. As protein: CASSTSGTDTQYF.

In its sample, this clone was seen a few times. This chain uses TRBV5-1 with TRBJ1-3, with TRBD1 matching over 7 bases. The CDR3 is 15 residues long. The V segment lost 1 base and the J segment 4 bases; nucleotides outside the gene matches: 5. Germline values: CDR1 SGHRS, CDR2 YFSETQ. The CDR3: CASSLTTGSGNTIYF. The CDR3 DNA is TGCGCCAGCAGCTTGACGACAGGGTCCGGAAACACCATATATTTT.

This clone showed up just a few times. One end of the junction varies from germline; a read error may be responsible. The V gene is TRBV9, the J gene TRBJ2-7; D is undetermined. Germline V gene lookup returns CDR1 SGDLS and CDR2 YYNGEE. The CDR3 totals 14 residues. The CDR3: CASTVGPSSYEQYF. The CDR3 DNA reads as TGTGCCAGCACCGTAGGACCTAGCTCCTACGAGCAGTACTTC.